The source of this T cell receptor beta chain is a study of shared clonotypes between healthy human individuals. Notes on the study in general: Between a few donors, naive CD4 clonotypes were shared at a level of about 5%. Larger estimated richness was generally recorded for naive subsets relative to memory subsets.

V was cut by 3 bases and J by 5 bases, with 19 bases left in between. The CDR3 is 17 residues long. CDR1 is SGHNT, CDR2 YENEEA, per germline. For every subset, genomic DNA was evenly distributed across several immunoSEQ plates. TCRdb keeps only in-frame clones here, not all; method: immunoSEQ multiplex PCR. Counted here are millions of clones, 85% to 95% occurring once; the ten biggest clones make up roughly 1.8%. CD45RO-negative, CCR7-selected cells formed the naive CD8 fraction, which excluded terminally differentiated effector memory CD45RA+ cells. Those who donated were healthy HIV-negative adults, with no recent acute infections or vaccinations reported. Note on this clone: What it recognizes is unknown.

The sample taken for sequencing was naive CD8+ T cells from PBMCs. J is TRBJ2-2 and V is TRBV11-3, with TRBD2 as a possible D gene (6 bases). This clonotype was obtained from a man aged 18 to 29 in good health. Some clones in this sample may be carry-over from other donors' samples. The CDR3 bases are TGTGCCAGCAGCTTCCAAACGGGTTTAGGGAGGACCGGGGAGCTGTTTTTT. Protein sequence: CASSFQTGLGRTGELFF.